A single sample is the source of the 9 T cell receptor beta chains below, sequenced in a study of cytomegalovirus exposure and HLA in healthy donors. PCR employed 60 Vbeta and 13 Jbeta primers. Profiling relied on immunoSEQ multiplex PCR, and the TCRdb table lists in-frame clones only, not all of them. The data show approximately 110,000 clones, with about 78% seen just once and 8.2% held by the top ten. The sample taken for sequencing was PBMCs. These TCRs come from a woman between 35 and 50 years old in good health and CMV-seropositive.

The rearrangement uses TRBV5-4 and TRBJ1-1, with TRBD1 as a possible D gene (6 bases). The CDR3 spans 15 residues. V lost 4 bases to trimming and J lost 2 bases, with 15 bases between them. CDR1 and CDR2 (germline): SGHNT, YYREEE (reference sequence). CDR3 sequence (DNA): TGTGCCAGCAGCCCGTACCGGACAGCAAACACTGAAGCTTTCTTT. It yields the protein CASSPYRTANTEAFF.

This sequence joins TRBV7-2 and TRBJ1-1, with TRBD1 as a possible D gene (6 bases). V was trimmed by 3 bases and J by 3 bases, leaving 11 bases between them. The length of the CDR3 is 14 residues. The germline gives CDR1 SGHTA, CDR2 FQGNSA. The CDR3 nucleotides read TGTGCCAGCAGCTTGGACAGATCGGACACTGAAGCTTTCTTT. It yields the protein CASSLDRSDTEAFF.

The chain recombines TRBV29-1 with TRBJ1-2; TRBD1 matches 7 bases. After removal of 6 bases from V and 4 bases from J, the junction contained 11 bases not matched to a gene. The CDR3 loop spans 14 amino acids. Germline assignment: CDR1 SQVTM and CDR2 ANQGSEA. The CDR3 DNA reads as TGCAGCGTCGCACGGACAGGTTCTCGCTATGGCTACACCTTC. Amino acid sequence: CSVARTGSRYGYTF. The variable domain in full, completed from reference TRBV29-1 and TRBJ1-2, reads SAVISQKPSRDICQRGTSLTIQCQVDSQVTMMFWYRQQPGQSLTLIATANQGSEATYESGFVIDKFPISRPNLTFSTLTVSNMSPEDSSIYLCSVARTGSRYGYTFGSGTRLTVV.

This clone has just a few counts. The chain uses TRBV7-6 and TRBJ1-2; maybe TRBD1 (6 bases). Looked up from germline, CDR1 is SGHVS and CDR2 is FNYEAQ. V lost 5 bases, J lost 3 bases, and 19 bases lay in between. The CDR3 consists of 16 residues. The CDR3 coding sequence is TGTGCCAGCAGCCCCAACCCCAGGGGTATGGACTATGGCTACACCTTC. Residues: CASSPNPRGMDYGYTF. The complete variable domain, with remaining parts taken from reference TRBV7-6 and TRBJ1-2, reads GAGVSQSPRYKVTKRGQDVALRCDPISGHVSLYWYRQALGQGPEFLTYFNYEAQQDKSGLPNDRFSAERPEGSISTLTIQRTEQRDSAMYRCASSPNPRGMDYGYTFGSGTRLTVV.

This clone is a singleton in its sample. The rearrangement links TRBV5-4 to TRBJ2-5; 13 nucleotides line up with TRBD2. The CDR3 is 16 residues long. Germline lookup yields CDR1 SGHNT and CDR2 YYREEE (reference sequence). Trimming cost V 4 bases and J 5 bases; bases outside gene matches: 8. CDR3 sequence (DNA): TGTGCCAGCAGCCTGGGGACTAGCGGGGTCGAGGAGACCCAGTACTTC. It translates to CASSLGTSGVEETQYF.

This chain connects TRBV11-1 to TRBJ2-3; D not resolved. V lost 5 bases and J 5 bases, leaving 8 bases between the germline ends. This CDR3 has 12 residues. The V gene's germline CDR1 is SGHAT and CDR2 FQDESV (reference sequence). The CDR3 loop reads CASSPKRDTQYF. The CDR3 DNA reads TGTGCCAGCAGCCCAAAGAGAGATACGCAGTATTTT.

The gene calls are TRBV19 and TRBJ2-7; TRBD1 is a possible D gene (6 bases). V was shortened by 6 bases and J by 6 bases, with 18 bases between the two germline ends. The CDR3 is made up of 14 amino acids. Germline V lookup: CDR1 LNHDA, CDR2 SQIVND (reference sequence). CDR3: CASSTGHPDGEQYF. The CDR3 DNA is TGTGCCAGTAGCACGGGACACCCAGATGGCGAGCAGTACTTC.

In DNA form, the CDR3 reads TGTGCCAGCAGTGAAGCCCGGACAGTTAATCAGCCCCAGCATTTT. It yields the protein CASSEARTVNQPQHF. This chain links TRBV2 with TRBJ1-5; TRBD1 might be the D (6 bases). The V gene lost 0 bases and the J gene lost 4 bases, with 10 bases spanning the gap. The length of the CDR3 is 15 residues. Germline values: CDR1 SNHLY, CDR2 FYNNEI.

The chain joins TRBV30 to TRBJ2-2; no definite D call. Trimming removed 7 bases from V and 6 bases from J, with 6 bases in between. Germline V gene lookup returns CDR1 GTSNPN and CDR2 SVGIG (reference sequence). The CDR3 length is 10 residues. The CDR3 DNA is TGTGCCTCGGTACCCGGGGAGCTGTTTTTT. Amino acid sequence: CASVPGELFF.